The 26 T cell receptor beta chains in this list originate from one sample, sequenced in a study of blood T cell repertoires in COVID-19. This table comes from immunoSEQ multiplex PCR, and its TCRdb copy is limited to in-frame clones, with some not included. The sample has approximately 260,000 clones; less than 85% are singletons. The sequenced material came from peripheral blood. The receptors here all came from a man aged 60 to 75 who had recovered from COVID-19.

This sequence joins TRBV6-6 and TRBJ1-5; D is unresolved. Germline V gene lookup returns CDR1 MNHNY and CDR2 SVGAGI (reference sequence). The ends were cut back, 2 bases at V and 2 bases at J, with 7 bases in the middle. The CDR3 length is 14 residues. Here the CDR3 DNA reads TGTGCCAGCAGTTACAGGAGTGGCAATCAGCCCCAGCATTTT. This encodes CASSYRSGNQPQHF.

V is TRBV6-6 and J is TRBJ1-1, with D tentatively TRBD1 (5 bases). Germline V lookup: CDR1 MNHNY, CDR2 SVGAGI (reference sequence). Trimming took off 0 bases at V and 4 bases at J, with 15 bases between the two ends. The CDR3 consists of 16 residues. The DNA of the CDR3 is TGTGCCAGCAGTTACTCGCCCCGGGGGGTTGGCACTGAAGCTTTCTTT. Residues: CASSYSPRGVGTEAFF.

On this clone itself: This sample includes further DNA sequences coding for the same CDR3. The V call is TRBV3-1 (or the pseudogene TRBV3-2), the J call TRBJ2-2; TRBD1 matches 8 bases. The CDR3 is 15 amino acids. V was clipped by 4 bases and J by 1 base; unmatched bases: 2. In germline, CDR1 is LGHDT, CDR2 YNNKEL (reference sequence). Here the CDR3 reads CASSLGTGNTGELFF. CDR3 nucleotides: TGTGCCAGCAGCCTTGGGACAGGGAACACCGGGGAGCTGTTTTTT.

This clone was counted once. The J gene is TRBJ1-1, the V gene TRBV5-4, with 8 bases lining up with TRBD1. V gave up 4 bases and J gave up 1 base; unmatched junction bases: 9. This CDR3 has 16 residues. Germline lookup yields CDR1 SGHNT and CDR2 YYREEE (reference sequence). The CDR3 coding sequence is TGTGCCAGCAGCGAGGCGACAGGGGTAAAGAACACTGAAGCTTTCTTT. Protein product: CASSEATGVKNTEAFF. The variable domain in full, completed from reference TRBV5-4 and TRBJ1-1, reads ETGVTQSPTHLIKTRGQQVTLRCSSQSGHNTVSWYQQALGQGPQFIFQYYREEENGRGNFPPRFSGLQFPNYSSELNVNALELDDSALYLCASSEATGVKNTEAFFGQGTRLTVV.

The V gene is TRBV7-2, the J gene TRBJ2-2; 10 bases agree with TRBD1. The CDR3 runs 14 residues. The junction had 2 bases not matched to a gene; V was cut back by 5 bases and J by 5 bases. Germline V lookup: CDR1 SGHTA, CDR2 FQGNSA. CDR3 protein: CASSRDRGTGELFF. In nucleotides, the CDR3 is TGTGCCAGCAGCCGGGACAGGGGTACCGGGGAGCTGTTTTTT.

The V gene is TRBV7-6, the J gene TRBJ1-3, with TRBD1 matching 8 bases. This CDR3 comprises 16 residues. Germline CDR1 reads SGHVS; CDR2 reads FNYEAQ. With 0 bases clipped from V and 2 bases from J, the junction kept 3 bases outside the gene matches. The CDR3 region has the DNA TGTGCCAGCAGCTTAGCTGCAGGGGGCCCTGGAAACACCATATATTTT. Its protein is CASSLAAGGPGNTIYF.

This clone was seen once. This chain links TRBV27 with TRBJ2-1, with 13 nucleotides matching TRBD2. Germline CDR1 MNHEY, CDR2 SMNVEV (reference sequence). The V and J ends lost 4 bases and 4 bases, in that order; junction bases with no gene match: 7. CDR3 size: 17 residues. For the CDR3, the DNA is TGTGCCAGCAGTTCTCGCCGGACTAGCGGGAGTTACAATGAGCAGTTCTTC. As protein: CASSSRRTSGSYNEQFF.

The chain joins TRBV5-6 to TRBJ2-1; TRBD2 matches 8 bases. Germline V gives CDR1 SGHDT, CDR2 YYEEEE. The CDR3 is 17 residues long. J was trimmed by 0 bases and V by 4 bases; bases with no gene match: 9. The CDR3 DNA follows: TGTGCCAGCAGCCGACGTTCGAGCGGGAGCTCCTACAATGAGCAGTTCTTC. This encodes CASSRRSSGSSYNEQFF.

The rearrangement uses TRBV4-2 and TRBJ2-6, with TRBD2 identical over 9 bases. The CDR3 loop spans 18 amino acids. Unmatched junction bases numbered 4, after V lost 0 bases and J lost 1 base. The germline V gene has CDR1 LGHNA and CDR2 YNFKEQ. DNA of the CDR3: TGTGCCAGCAGCCAAGATCATAGCGGGAGTTCTGGGGCCAACGTCCTGACTTTC. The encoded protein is CASSQDHSGSSGANVLTF.

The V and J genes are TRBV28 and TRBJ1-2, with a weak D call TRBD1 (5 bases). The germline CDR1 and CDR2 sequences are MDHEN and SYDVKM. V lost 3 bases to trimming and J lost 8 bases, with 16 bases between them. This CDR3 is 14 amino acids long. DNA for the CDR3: TGTGCCAGCAGTTTGCCCCGGGGGACGGGCGGCTACACCTTC. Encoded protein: CASSLPRGTGGYTF.

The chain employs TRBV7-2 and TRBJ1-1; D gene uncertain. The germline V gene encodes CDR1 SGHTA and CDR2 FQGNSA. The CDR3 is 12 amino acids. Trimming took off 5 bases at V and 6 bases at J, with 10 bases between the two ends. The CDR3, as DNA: TGTGCCAGCAGCCCCGTACGGGCTGAAGCTTTCTTT. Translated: CASSPVRAEAFF.

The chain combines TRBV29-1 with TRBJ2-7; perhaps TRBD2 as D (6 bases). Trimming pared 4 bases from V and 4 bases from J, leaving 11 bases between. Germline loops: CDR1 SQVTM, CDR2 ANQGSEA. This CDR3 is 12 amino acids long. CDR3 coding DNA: TGCAGCGTTGTGGGGGGTGCGTACGAGCAGTACTTC. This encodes CSVVGGAYEQYF.

The CDR3 sequence is CASSLERAGEKLFF. For the CDR3, the DNA is TGTGCCAGCAGCTTAGAGAGGGCGGGCGAAAAACTGTTTTTT. The chain combines TRBV5-4 with TRBJ1-4; D gene unclear. Trimming left V 2 bases short and J 8 bases short, with 13 bases between. Looked up from germline, CDR1 is SGHNT and CDR2 is YYREEE (reference sequence). This CDR3 has 14 amino acids.

This chain's CDR3 is CASRSRQGSSYNEQFF. In DNA form, the CDR3 reads TGTGCCAGCAGGTCTCGACAGGGGAGCTCCTACAATGAGCAGTTCTTC. This sequence joins TRBV6-6 and TRBJ2-1; 8 bases map to TRBD1. The CDR3 spans 16 residues. The germline gives CDR1 MNHNY, CDR2 SVGAGI (reference sequence). Unmatched junction bases numbered 7, after V lost 6 bases and J lost 0 bases.

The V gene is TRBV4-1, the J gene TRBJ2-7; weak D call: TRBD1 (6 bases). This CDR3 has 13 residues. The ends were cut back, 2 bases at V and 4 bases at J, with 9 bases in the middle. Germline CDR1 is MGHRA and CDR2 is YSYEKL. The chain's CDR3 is CASSQKGGYEQYF. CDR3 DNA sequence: TGCGCCAGCAGCCAAAAAGGGGGTTACGAGCAGTACTTC.

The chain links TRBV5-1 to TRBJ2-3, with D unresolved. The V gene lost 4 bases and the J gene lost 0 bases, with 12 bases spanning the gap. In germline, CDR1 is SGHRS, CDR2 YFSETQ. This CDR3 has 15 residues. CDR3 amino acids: CASSENVPSTDTQYF. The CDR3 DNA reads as TGCGCCAGCAGCGAGAATGTCCCCAGCACAGATACGCAGTATTTT.

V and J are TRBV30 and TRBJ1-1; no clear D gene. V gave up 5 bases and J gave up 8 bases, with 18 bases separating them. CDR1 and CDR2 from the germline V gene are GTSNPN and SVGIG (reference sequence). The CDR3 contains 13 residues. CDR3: CAWDLRGAGEAFF. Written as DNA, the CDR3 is TGTGCCTGGGACTTAAGAGGCGCGGGGGAAGCTTTCTTT.

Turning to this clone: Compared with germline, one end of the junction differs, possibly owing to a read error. The chain's CDR3 is CASSEWGGPTGELFF. CDR3 sequence (DNA): TGCGCCAGCAGTGAGTGGGGGGGGCCAACCGGGGAGCTGTTTTTT. The V and J genes are TRBV2 and TRBJ2-2; weak D call: TRBD2 (7 bases). The CDR3 covers 15 residues. Germline V CDR1 and CDR2: SNHLY, FYNNEI.

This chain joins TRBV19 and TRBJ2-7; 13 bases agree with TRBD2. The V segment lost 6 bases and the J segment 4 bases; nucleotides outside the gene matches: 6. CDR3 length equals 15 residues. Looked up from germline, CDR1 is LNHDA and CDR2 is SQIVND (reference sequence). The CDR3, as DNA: TGTGCCAGTAGAGGGACTAGCGGGACGGCTTACGAGCAGTACTTC. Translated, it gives CASRGTSGTAYEQYF.

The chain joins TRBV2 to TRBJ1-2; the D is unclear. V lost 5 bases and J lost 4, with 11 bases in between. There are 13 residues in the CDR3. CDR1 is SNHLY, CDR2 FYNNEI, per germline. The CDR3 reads CASSPEKAYGYTF. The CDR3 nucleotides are TGTGCCAGCAGTCCCGAAAAAGCCTATGGCTACACCTTC.

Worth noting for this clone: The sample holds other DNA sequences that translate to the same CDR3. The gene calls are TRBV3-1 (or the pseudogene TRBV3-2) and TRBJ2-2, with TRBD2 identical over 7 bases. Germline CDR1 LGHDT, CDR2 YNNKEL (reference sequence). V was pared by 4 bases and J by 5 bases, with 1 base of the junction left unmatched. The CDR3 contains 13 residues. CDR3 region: CASSPRGTGELFF. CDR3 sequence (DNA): TGTGCCAGCAGCCCGCGGGGGACCGGGGAGCTGTTTTTT.

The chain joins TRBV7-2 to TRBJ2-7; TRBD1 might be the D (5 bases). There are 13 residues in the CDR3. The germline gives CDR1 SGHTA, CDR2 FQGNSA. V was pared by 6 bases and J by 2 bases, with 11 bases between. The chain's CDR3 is CASSLVRAYEQYF. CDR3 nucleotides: TGTGCCAGCAGTTTGGTCAGGGCCTACGAGCAGTACTTC.

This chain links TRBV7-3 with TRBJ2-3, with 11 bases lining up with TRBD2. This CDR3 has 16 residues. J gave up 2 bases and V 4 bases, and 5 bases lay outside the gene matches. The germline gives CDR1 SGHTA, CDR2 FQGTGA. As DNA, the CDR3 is TGTGCCAGCAGCTCCCTAGCGGGGGGATCCACAGATACGCAGTATTTT. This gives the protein CASSSLAGGSTDTQYF.

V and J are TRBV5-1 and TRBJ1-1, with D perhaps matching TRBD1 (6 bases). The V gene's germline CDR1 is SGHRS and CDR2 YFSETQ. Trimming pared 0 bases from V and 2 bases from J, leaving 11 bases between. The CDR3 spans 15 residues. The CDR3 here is CASSLVQGVNTEAFF. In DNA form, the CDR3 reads TGCGCCAGCAGCTTGGTACAGGGTGTAAACACTGAAGCTTTCTTT.

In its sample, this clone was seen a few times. DNA for the CDR3: TGTGCCAGCAGAGGGACAGGGGTTAATGAAAAACTGTTTTTT. As protein: CASRGTGVNEKLFF. This sequence joins TRBV27 and TRBJ1-4; 10 bases are shared with TRBD1. CDR3 size: 14 residues. Germline V gives CDR1 MNHEY, CDR2 SMNVEV (reference sequence). V gave up 6 bases and J gave up 4 bases; unmatched junction bases: 2.

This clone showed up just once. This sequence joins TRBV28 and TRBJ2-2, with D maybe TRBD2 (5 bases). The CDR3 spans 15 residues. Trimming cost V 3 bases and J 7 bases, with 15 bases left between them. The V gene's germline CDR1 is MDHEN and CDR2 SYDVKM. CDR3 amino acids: CASSFFRRNGGELFF. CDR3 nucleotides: TGTGCCAGCAGTTTTTTCAGGAGGAATGGCGGGGAGCTGTTTTTT.